This T cell receptor beta chain was retrieved from a study of shared clonotypes between healthy human individuals. Study in general: The study used three CD4 naive, three CD4 memory, two CD8 naive and one CD8 memory plate per donor.

This clone was seen a handful of times. What it recognizes is unknown. The same CDR3 can be traced to other DNA sequences in this sample. Some clones are missing from TCRdb's copy, which holds only in-frame ones; the method was immunoSEQ multiplex PCR. The table records about 2.4 million clones, approximately 93% of them present only once. CDR3 size: 15 residues. Germline CDR1 is SGHRS and CDR2 is YFSETQ. Trimming cost V 2 bases and J 1 base; bases outside gene matches: 1. Whole-study findings and limits: It was the non-shared clonotypes that had lower generation probabilities than clonotypes shared by all four donors. A few donors showed sharing of 4.5% to 5% of naive CD4 clonotypes.

Splitting the CD4+ cells yielded a CD45RA+ naive subset and a CD45RA-negative memory subset. The TCR originated in a man between 18 and 35 years old in good health. Some clones in this sample may be carry-over from other donors' samples. Material: naive CD4+ T cells from PBMCs. Subset here: CD45RA+ positively selected. The chain uses TRBV5-1 and TRBJ2-1, with 9 bases fitting TRBD2. DNA of the CDR3: TGCGCCAGCAGCTTCACTAGCGGGTCCTACAATGAGCAGTTCTTC. This translates into CASSFTSGSYNEQFF.